A selection of T cell receptor beta chains follows, all from one sample in a study of T cell responses to AZD1222 COVID-19 vaccine. Repertoires were generated with immunoSEQ multiplex PCR, while TCRdb's copy carries only in-frame clones and drops some. This sample has approximately 100,000 clones; 75% to 90% occur once, and the top ten carry 4.5%. The specimen comprised peripheral blood, sampled 28 days after the second AZD1222 dose. All receptors come from an adult who received the AZD1222 COVID-19 vaccine. The CDR3 runs from the conserved cysteine through the conserved F or W. The size entry is marked missing in some rows and otherwise reads once, few, many or a size class.

v_gene	abundance	j_gene	CDR3aa
TRBV3-1/TRBV3-2	once	TRBJ1-2	CASSLLDRSYYGYTF
TRBV3-1/TRBV3-2	NA	TRBJ2-5	CASSLGTSGGSPQYF
TRBV30	NA	TRBJ2-2	CAWSRSPTGELFF
TRBV6-5	few	TRBJ2-1	CASRTSGWNNEQFF
TRBV5-3	once	TRBJ1-4	CARSTQDATNEKLFF
TRBV7-9	NA	TRBJ1-1	CASSLAPLRDRGATEAFF
TRBV30	NA	TRBJ1-5	CAWSREYSNQPQHF
TRBV18	NA	TRBJ2-3	CASSREITDTQYF
TRBV4-2	NA	TRBJ2-1	CASSRKTAGSYNEQFF
TRBV29-1	few	TRBJ2-2	CSVVLYRRNTGELFF
TRBV6-5	NA	TRBJ2-2	CASSYHRAGELFF
TRBV30	NA	TRBJ1-6	CAWTFNSPLHF
TRBV3-1/TRBV3-2	NA	TRBJ2-2	CASSYQYTGELFF
TRBV10-3	NA	TRBJ1-3	CAISESTGVGNTIYF
TRBV12-3/TRBV12-4	few	TRBJ1-6	CASSLGGMSPLHF